The clone carrying this T cell receptor beta chain has ten or more counts. The data are from a study of human T cells and chemical hapten exposure. This CDR3 is built from 15 residues. CDR1 and CDR2 from the germline V gene are MNHEY and SMNVEV (reference sequence). Trimming took off 2 bases at V and 0 bases at J, with 11 bases between the two ends. Regarding time point: patch test 1, 2 weeks after DPC sensitization. As for treatment: therapeutic diphenylcyclopropenone sensitization with weekly scalp DPC. Individual cDNA molecules (in the library) carried attached unique molecular identifiers. Original processing methods: Samples ranged from about 23,224 to 690,600 TCRs, with a median of approximately 90,000. Each CDR3 protein gets one entry after TCRdb re-called the RACE reads with MiXCR. V and J calls and clone size were set by TCRdb, not the authors. The sample carries about 380,000 distinct CDR3 sequences, approximately 5.1% recorded once.

This TCR was sampled from a woman aged 45 to 65 with alopecia areata. Some clones in this sample may be carry-over from other donors' samples. Sequences were derived from whole blood, sampled in connection with sensitization to the hapten diphenylcyclopropenone (DPC). This rearrangement joins TRBV27 to TRBJ2-7, with D uncertain. The CDR3 nucleotides read TGTGCCAGCAGTTTAATGGGTCCTAGCTCCTACGAGCAGTACTTC. This codes for CASSLMGPSSYEQYF.